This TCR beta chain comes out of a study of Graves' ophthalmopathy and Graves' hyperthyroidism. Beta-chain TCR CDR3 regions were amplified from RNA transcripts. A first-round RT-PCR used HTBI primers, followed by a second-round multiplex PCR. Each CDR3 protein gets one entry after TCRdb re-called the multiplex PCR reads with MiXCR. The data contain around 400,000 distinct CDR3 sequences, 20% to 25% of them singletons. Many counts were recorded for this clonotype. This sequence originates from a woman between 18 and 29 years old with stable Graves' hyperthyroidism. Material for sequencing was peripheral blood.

The CDR3 DNA reads TGTGCCAGCAGCCAGACTAGCGGGGTTCAAGAGACCCAGTACTTC. Its protein product is CASSQTSGVQETQYF. The rearrangement joins TRBV7-2 to TRBJ2-5; 11 nucleotides match TRBD2. With 5 bases clipped from V and 2 bases from J, the junction kept 4 bases outside the gene matches. The CDR3 is made up of 15 amino acids. Germline-derived CDR1 and CDR2 are SGHTA and FQGNSA.